This TCR beta chain was recorded in a study of CD8 T cells in ankylosing spondylitis. General study findings and limits: Ankylosing spondylitis blood appeared to carry a characteristic TCR beta motif of several highly homologous variants. Earlier authors reported some of these motif variants in reactive arthritis synovial fluid and blood. Disease-linked clones reportedly concentrated significantly in matched ankylosing spondylitis synovial fluid. Disease-linked clones bore a CD8+ phenotype, appearing relatively rarely in peripheral blood.

This clonotype was observed a handful of times. Its target is unknown. Quantitative 5'-RACE was performed with molecular barcodes, and it yielded the TCR beta libraries. A single record per CDR3 protein comes from TCRdb applying MiXCR to the 5' RACE reads. This table holds roughly 700,000 distinct CDR3 sequences, around 20% found once. Germline V lookup: CDR1 LGHDT, CDR2 YNNKEL (reference sequence). The germline V and J ends were trimmed by 4 bases and 1 base, with 14 bases remaining between them. The CDR3 extends over 15 amino acids. The chain employs TRBV3-1 and TRBJ2-7; the D is unclear. This TCR came from a male donor with ankylosing spondylitis. Sequencing was carried out using blood, either unsorted or a sorted T cell fraction (not recorded which). As DNA, the CDR3 is TGTGCCAGCAGCCGGACGCCGTCCTCTTCCTACGAGCAGTACTTC. The encoded protein is CASSRTPSSSYEQYF.